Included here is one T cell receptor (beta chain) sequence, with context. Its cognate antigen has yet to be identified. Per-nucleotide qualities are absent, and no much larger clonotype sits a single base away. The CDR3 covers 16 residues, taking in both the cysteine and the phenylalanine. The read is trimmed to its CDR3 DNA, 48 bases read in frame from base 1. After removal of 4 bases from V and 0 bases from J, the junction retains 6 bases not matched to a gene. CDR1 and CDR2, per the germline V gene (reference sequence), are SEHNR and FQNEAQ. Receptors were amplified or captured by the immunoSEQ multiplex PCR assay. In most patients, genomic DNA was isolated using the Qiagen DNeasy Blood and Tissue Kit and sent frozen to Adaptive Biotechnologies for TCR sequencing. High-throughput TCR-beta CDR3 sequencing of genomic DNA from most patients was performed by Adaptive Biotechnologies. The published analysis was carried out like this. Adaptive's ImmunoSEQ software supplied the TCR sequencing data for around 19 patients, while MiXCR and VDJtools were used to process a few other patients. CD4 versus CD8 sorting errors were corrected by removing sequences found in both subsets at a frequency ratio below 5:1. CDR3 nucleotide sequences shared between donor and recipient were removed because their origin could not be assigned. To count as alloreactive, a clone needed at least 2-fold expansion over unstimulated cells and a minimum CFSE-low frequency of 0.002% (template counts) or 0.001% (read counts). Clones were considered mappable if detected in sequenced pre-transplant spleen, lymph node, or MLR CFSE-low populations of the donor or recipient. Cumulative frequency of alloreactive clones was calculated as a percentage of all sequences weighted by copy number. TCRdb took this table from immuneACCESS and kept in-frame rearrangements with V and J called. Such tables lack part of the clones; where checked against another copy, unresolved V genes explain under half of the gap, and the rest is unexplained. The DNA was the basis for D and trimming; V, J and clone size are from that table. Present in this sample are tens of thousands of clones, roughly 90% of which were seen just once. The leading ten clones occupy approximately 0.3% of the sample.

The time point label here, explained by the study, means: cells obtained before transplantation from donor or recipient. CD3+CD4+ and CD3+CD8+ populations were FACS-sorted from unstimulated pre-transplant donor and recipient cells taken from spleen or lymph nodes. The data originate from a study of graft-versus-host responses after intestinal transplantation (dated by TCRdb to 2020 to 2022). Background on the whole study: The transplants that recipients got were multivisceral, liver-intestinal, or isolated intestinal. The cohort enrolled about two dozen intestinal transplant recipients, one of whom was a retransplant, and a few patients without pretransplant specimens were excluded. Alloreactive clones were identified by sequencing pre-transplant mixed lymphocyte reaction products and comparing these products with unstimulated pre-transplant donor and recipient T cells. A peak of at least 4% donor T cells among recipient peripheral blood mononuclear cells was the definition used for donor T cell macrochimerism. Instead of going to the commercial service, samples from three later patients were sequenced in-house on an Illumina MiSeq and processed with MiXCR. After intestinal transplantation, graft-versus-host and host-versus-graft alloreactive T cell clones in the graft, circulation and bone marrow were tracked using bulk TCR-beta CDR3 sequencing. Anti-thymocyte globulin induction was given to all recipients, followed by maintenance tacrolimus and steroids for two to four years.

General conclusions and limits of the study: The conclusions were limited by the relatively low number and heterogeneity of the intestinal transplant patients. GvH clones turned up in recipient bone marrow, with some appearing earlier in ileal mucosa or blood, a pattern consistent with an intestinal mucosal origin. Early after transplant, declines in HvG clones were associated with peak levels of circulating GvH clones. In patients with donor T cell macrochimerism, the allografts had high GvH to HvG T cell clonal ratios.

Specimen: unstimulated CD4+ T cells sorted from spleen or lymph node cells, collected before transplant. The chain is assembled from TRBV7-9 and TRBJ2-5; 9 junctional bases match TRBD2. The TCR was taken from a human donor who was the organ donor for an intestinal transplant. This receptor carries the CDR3 CASSSQAGGYQETQYF. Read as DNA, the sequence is TGTGCCAGCAGCTCCCAAGCGGGGGGCTACCAAGAGACCCAGTACTTC.